This entry features one TCR beta chain sequence. Its matching antigen is unknown. A sample-barcoded 5' primer and a J-beta primer mix were used in a second PCR of roughly 7 to 11 cycles. TCRdb reprocessed the 5' RACE reads via MiXCR and lists one record per CDR3 protein. The sample has 550,000 to 750,000 distinct CDR3 sequences; about 21% are singletons. The data stem from a study of blood T cells in healthy people across ages. Study-level findings and limits: Correlation between TCR beta diversity and naive T cell percentage was strong. While age rose, TCR beta diversity per million T cells dropped in a roughly linear way. Naive and antigen-experienced cells were not separated, limiting conclusive comparison.

Germline CDR1 MNHEY, CDR2 SVGAGI. This CDR3 has 14 residues. Trimming cost V 6 bases and J 4 bases; bases outside gene matches: 3. V usage is TRBV6-5 and J usage is TRBJ2-4; 10 nucleotides match TRBD1. The TCR was taken from a man between 70 and 80 years old in good health. Sequencing was carried out using blood. The CDR3, as DNA: TGTGCCAGCAGAGACAGGGGGCTAAAAAACATTCAGTACTTC. Its protein product is CASRDRGLKNIQYF.